The clone carrying this TCR beta chain was detected a few times. In the original analysis: By means of reference gene primer amplification, nucleated cell counts were estimated. Sequencing was performed with immunoSEQ multiplex PCR; in TCRdb, only in-frame clones are kept and a portion is missing. That table supplies the V and J calls and clone size; D and trimming were determined from the DNA. The data hold around 480,000 clones, with roughly 90% observed a single time. The source of the sample is a study of blood T cell repertoires in COVID-19. Clinical history as reported by participants underpinned cohort assignment. Resolution of symptoms, clearance, or two negative PCRs was present in recovered Cohort 3 donors. This CDR3 region has 15 residues. J lost 1 base, V lost 6 bases, and 5 bases had no gene match. The V gene's germline CDR1 is MDHEN and CDR2 SYDVKM.

This sequence joins TRBV28 and TRBJ2-4; 8 bases align to TRBD1. The sequenced material came from PBMCs or T cells enriched from blood (not recorded which). The source of this sequence is a woman aged 18-29 years who had recovered from COVID-19. CDR3 nucleotides: TGTGCCAGCAGAGACCGGGACAGGGCCAAAAACATTCAGTACTTC. It codes for CASRDRDRAKNIQYF.